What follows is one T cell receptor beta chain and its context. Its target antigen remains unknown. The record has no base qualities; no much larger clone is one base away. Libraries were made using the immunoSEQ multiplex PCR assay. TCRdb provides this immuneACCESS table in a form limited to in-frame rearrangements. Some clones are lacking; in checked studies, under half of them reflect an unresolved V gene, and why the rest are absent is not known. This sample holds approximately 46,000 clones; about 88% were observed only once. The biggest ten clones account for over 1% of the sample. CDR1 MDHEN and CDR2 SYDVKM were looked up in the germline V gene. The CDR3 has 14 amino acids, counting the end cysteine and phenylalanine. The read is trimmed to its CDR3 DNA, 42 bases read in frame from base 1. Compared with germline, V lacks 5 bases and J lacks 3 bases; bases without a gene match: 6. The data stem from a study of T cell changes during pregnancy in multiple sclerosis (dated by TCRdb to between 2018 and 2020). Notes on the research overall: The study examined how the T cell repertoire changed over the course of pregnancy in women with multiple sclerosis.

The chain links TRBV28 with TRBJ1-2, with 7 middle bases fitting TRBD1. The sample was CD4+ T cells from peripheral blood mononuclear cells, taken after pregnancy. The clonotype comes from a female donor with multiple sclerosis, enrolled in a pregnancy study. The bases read TGTGCCAGCAGTACAGGGGATACGGACTATGGCTACACCTTC. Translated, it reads CASSTGDTDYGYTF.